Described below is a single T cell receptor (beta chain) sequence and its context. These data come from a study of blood T cell repertoires in COVID-19. On the study more broadly: Material from acute and convalescent COVID-19 was sourced from the United States, Italy and Spain. T cells, B-cell-depleted T cells, or PBMCs supplied cDNA or gDNA.

Per the original data handling: From reference gene primer amplification, estimates of nucleated cell counts were derived. Assay used: immunoSEQ multiplex PCR; TCRdb lists only in-frame clones, some missing. Clone size and V and J calls were adopted from that table, with D and trimming inferred from the DNA. The profile shows under 300,000 clones, roughly 85% of them singletons. Source material: peripheral blood. The TCR was taken from a woman in her twenties or thirties with active or convalescent COVID-19.

CDR3 nucleotides: TGCGCCAGCAGCCTGAATGGAGGTCGGCAGCCCCAGCATTTT. Its protein is CASSLNGGRQPQHF. V usage is TRBV5-1 and J usage is TRBJ1-5; D gene ambiguous. V lost 4 bases and J 7 bases, leaving 15 bases between the germline ends. Germline lookup yields CDR1 SGHRS and CDR2 YFSETQ. This CDR3 comprises 14 residues. Combining the CDR3 with reference TRBV5-1 and TRBJ1-5 gives the whole variable domain KAGVTQTPRYLIKTRGQQVTLSCSPISGHRSVSWYQQTPGQGLQFLFEYFSETQRNKGNFPGRFSGRQFSNSRSEMNVSTLELGDSALYLCASSLNGGRQPQHFGDGTRLSIL.